Listed below are T cell receptor beta chains from one sample, sequenced in a study of blood T cell repertoires in COVID-19. Repertoires were generated with immunoSEQ multiplex PCR, while TCRdb's copy carries only in-frame clones and drops some. The data show about 310,000 clones, with 87% seen just once and approximately 8.1% held by the top ten. Sequenced input: peripheral blood. These receptor sequences come from a woman aged 45-60 years who had recovered from COVID-19. Each CDR3 is given with its conserved first and last residue. D genes are given only for firm matches. A clone size is listed for some rows: how often the clone was seen (once, few, many), or a class if it is expanded.

>TRBV7-9|few|NA|TRBJ2-2
TGTGCCAGCATCCGCAGGGAGGCGAACACCGGGGAGCTGTTTTTT
CASIRREANTGELFF
>TRBV21-1|NA|NA|TRBJ2-7
TGTGCCAGCAGCAGGCTTAGCGGGGCCCCTTCCTACGAGCAGTACTTC
CASSRLSGAPSYEQYF
>TRBV6-5|NA|TRBD1|TRBJ1-2
TGTGCCAGCAGTCGAACGGGACAGGGAGCCTATGGCTACACCTTC
CASSRTGQGAYGYTF
>TRBV9|NA|TRBD1|TRBJ2-7
TGTGCCAGCAGCCCCCGGGACAGACCCTACGAGCAGTACTTC
CASSPRDRPYEQYF
>TRBV6-2/TRBV6-3|NA|NA|TRBJ2-4
TGTGCCAGCAGTTACGGGACTCAAGTCTTCAAAAACATTCAGTACTTC
CASSYGTQVFKNIQYF
>TRBV7-2|NA|TRBD1|TRBJ1-2
TGTGCCAGCAGCTTCCCCGGGACAGGGGGCTACACCTTC
CASSFPGTGGYTF
>TRBV19|NA|TRBD1|TRBJ1-5
TGTGCCAGTAGTCCACCGACAGGGGGTTACCAGCCCCAGCATTTT
CASSPPTGGYQPQHF
>TRBV30|NA|TRBD1|TRBJ1-2
TGTGCCTGGACCACGACAGGGGAGAACTATGGCTACACCTTC
CAWTTTGENYGYTF
>TRBV7-6|NA|NA|TRBJ2-5
TGTGCCAGCAGCTACCCAGGATTACAAGAGACCCAGTACTTC
CASSYPGLQETQYF
>TRBV6-2/TRBV6-3|NA|NA|TRBJ1-1
TGTGCCAGCAGTTCTCGGAGTCTCACTGAAGCTTTCTTT
CASSSRSLTEAFF
>TRBV7-2|NA|TRBD2|TRBJ2-5
TGTGCCAGCAGCTTACTTCCTAGCGGGAGTTGGGACCAGTACTTC
CASSLLPSGSWDQYF
>TRBV23-1|once|NA|TRBJ1-3
TGCGCCAGCAGTCAACCAAAAGCGGACCCCCGGACAGTCCCTGGAAACACCATATATTTT
CASSQPKADPRTVPGNTIYF
>TRBV5-1|NA|NA|TRBJ2-2
TGCGCCAGCAGCACAGACCCCCTAAACACCGGGGAGCTGTTTTTT
CASSTDPLNTGELFF
>TRBV4-2|few|TRBD1|TRBJ1-1
TGTGCCAGCAGCCAAGGGGCCCACAGGGGTATTACTGAAGCTTTCTTT
CASSQGAHRGITEAFF
>TRBV5-8|NA|NA|TRBJ1-4
TGTGCCAGCAGCTTGGTGGACGGGACAACTAATGAAAAACTGTTTTTT
CASSLVDGTTNEKLFF
>TRBV6-6|NA|NA|TRBJ2-1
TGTGCCAGCAGTTACAGGAGGGATGGTTACAATGAGCAGTTCTTC
CASSYRRDGYNEQFF
>TRBV29-1|NA|TRBD1|TRBJ1-6
TGCAGCGCGAGGACAGGGGAGAGTTCACCCCTCCACTTT
CSARTGESSPLHF
>TRBV5-6|NA|NA|TRBJ2-5
TGTGCCAGCAGCTTGCCGGGACTGCACCAAGAGACCCAGTACTTC
CASSLPGLHQETQYF
>TRBV7-2|NA|NA|TRBJ1-4
TGTGCCAGCAGCTGGCGGGGAGGGGCTAATGAAAAACTGTTTTTT
CASSWRGGANEKLFF
>TRBV9|NA|TRBD1|TRBJ1-1
TGTGCCAGCAGCAAAGGACAGGGGGCTCTGAGAGAAGCTTTCTTT
CASSKGQGALREAFF
>TRBV28|once|NA|TRBJ2-2
TGTGCCAGCATTTGGCGGGTCACCGGGGAGCTGTTTTTT
CASIWRVTGELFF
>TRBV7-2|NA|NA|TRBJ2-1
TGTGCCAGCAGGGCCGGGACAAACAATGAGCAGTTCTTC
CASRAGTNNEQFF
>TRBV3-1/TRBV3-2|NA|TRBD1|TRBJ1-5
TGTGCCAGCAGCCCCGAACAGGGGACTCAGCCCCAGCATTTT
CASSPEQGTQPQHF
>TRBV11-3|NA|NA|TRBJ2-1
TGTGCCAGCAGCGTAGAGCAGTTCTTC
CASSVEQFF
>TRBV28|NA|TRBD1|TRBJ1-5
TGTGCCAGCAGCATAGATGAGACAGGGGGCAATCAGCCCCAGCATTTT
CASSIDETGGNQPQHF
>TRBV5-8|NA|TRBD2|TRBJ2-5
TGTGCCAGCAGCTACCCTAGCGGGAGTCGAGAGACCCAGTACTTC
CASSYPSGSRETQYF
>TRBV28|NA|NA|TRBJ2-3
TGTGCCAGCAGTTCGTCGGGATCTCCCGGAGATACGCAGTATTTT
CASSSSGSPGDTQYF
>TRBV15|NA|NA|TRBJ2-7
TGTGCCACCAGCAGAGAAGGGGGAAAAACATACGAGCAGTACTTC
CATSREGGKTYEQYF
>TRBV10-3|NA|NA|TRBJ2-6
TGTGCCACTTCCTCTGGGGCCAACGTCCTGACTTTC
CATSSGANVLTF
>TRBV9|few|NA|TRBJ2-1
TGTGCCAGCAGCGTTAGGGCTGGGCAGACTAGGGATGAGCAGTTCTTC
CASSVRAGQTRDEQFF
>TRBV3-1/TRBV3-2|NA|NA|TRBJ1-5
TGTGCCAGCAGCCAAGATATCAGAAATCAGCCCCAGCATTTT
CASSQDIRNQPQHF
>TRBV20-1|once|NA|TRBJ1-5
TGCAGTGCTAGTGGGGGGACAAGGCAGCCCCAGCATTTT
CSASGGTRQPQHF
>TRBV3-1/TRBV3-2|NA|NA|TRBJ1-4
TGTGCCAGCAGCTATGGAGGGGAAAAACTGTTTTTT
CASSYGGEKLFF
>TRBV5-4|NA|NA|TRBJ2-2
TGTGCCAGCGGGCCTCAGCGGACTCAGAACACCGGGGAGCTGTTTTTT
CASGPQRTQNTGELFF
>TRBV9|NA|NA|TRBJ1-6
TGTGCCAGCAGTACAGGGATCGACCCTAATTCACCCCTCCACTTT
CASSTGIDPNSPLHF
>TRBV19|once|TRBD1|TRBJ2-2
TGTGCCAGTAGCCAAGGGGGCTTGAACACCGGGGAGCTGTTTTTT
CASSQGGLNTGELFF
>TRBV29-1|NA|TRBD1|TRBJ2-3
TGCAGCGTTGGCAGACAGGGGGGGGCAGATACGCAGTATTTT
CSVGRQGGADTQYF
>TRBV20-1|NA|NA|TRBJ2-2
TGCAGTGCTAGTGACGGAGGGGTCTGGAACACCGGGGAGCTGTTTTTT
CSASDGGVWNTGELFF
>TRBV30|NA|NA|TRBJ2-7
TGTGCCTGGAAGGGAGGTGTGAGCTCCTACGAGCAGTACTTC
CAWKGGVSSYEQYF
>TRBV9|NA|NA|TRBJ2-1
TGTGCCAGCAGCCCCCAAGGGGATGAGCAGTTCTTC
CASSPQGDEQFF
>TRBV5-5|NA|NA|TRBJ2-5
TGTGCCAGCAGCTTGTATCGGGCCGACAGGATCCAAGAGACCCAGTACTTC
CASSLYRADRIQETQYF
>TRBV5-1|NA|TRBD1|TRBJ1-3
TGCGCCAGCAGCTGGGGACAGGGAGACACCATATATTTT
CASSWGQGDTIYF
>TRBV2|NA|NA|TRBJ2-5
TGTGCCAGCAGTGAAGGATCGGTTACCCAGTACTTC
CASSEGSVTQYF
>TRBV11-2|NA|NA|TRBJ2-7
TGTGCCAGCAGCCGGGCAAGGGGTAGCTCCTACGAGCAGTACTTC
CASSRARGSSYEQYF
>TRBV5-1|NA|NA|TRBJ2-7
TGCGCCAGCAGCCCGCTACAGGGAGCCTACGAGCAGTACTTC
CASSPLQGAYEQYF
>TRBV18|NA|TRBD1|TRBJ2-3
TGTGCCAGCTCACCACAACAGGGGGATACGCAGTATTTT
CASSPQQGDTQYF
>TRBV5-1|NA|TRBD2|TRBJ2-3
TGCGCCAGCAGCTTGGGTAGCGGGGCCACAGATACGCAGTATTTT
CASSLGSGATDTQYF
>TRBV21-1|NA|NA|TRBJ1-3
TGTGCCAGCAGCAATAGCCCAGGGCTCTCTGGAAACACCATATATTTT
CASSNSPGLSGNTIYF
>TRBV4-3|NA|NA|TRBJ2-1
TGCGCCAGCAGCCAAGCGGACAACTCCTACAATGAGCAGTTCTTC
CASSQADNSYNEQFF
>TRBV6-5|NA|NA|TRBJ2-2
TGTGCCAGCAGTACACAGGTCGCGAACACCGGGGAGCTGTTTTTT
CASSTQVANTGELFF
>TRBV5-6|NA|NA|TRBJ2-5
TGTGCCAGCAGCTTCGGGGAGACCCAGTACTTC
CASSFGETQYF
>TRBV6-6|NA|NA|TRBJ2-7
TGTGCCAGCAGGGAATCTTCGGGCGAGCAGTACTTC
CASRESSGEQYF
>TRBV30|NA|NA|TRBJ1-2
TGTGCCTGGAGTGCGACGGGGGGCTACACCTTC
CAWSATGGYTF
>TRBV5-1|NA|NA|TRBJ2-7
TGCGCCAGCAGCTTGGCGCTATCTATAGCGGCAGCCTACGAGCAGTACTTC
CASSLALSIAAAYEQYF